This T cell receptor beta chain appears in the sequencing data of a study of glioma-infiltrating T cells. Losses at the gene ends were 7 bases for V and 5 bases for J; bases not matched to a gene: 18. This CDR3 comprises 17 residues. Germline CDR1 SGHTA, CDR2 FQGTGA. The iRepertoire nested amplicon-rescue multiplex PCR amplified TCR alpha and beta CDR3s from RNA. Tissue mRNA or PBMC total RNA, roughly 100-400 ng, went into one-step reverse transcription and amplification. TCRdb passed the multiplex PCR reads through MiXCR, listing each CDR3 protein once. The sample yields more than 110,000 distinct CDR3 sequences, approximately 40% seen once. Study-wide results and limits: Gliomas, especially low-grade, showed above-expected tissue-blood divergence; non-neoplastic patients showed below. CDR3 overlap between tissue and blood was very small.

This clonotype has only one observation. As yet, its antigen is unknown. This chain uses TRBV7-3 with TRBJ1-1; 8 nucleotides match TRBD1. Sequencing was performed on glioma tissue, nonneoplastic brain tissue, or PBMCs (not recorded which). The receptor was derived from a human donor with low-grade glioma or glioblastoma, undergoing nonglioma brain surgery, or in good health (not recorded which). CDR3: CASTQKRAGGAFTEAFF. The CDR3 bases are TGTGCCAGCACCCAGAAGCGGGCAGGGGGCGCTTTTACTGAAGCTTTCTTT.